A selection of T cell receptor beta chains follows, all from one sample in a study of T cell changes during pregnancy in multiple sclerosis. The repertoire was sequenced with immunoSEQ multiplex PCR; TCRdb's copy has only in-frame clones and lacks some. The sample lists roughly 48,000 clones, around 90% seen once, with around 1.2% in the top ten. Source: CD4+ T cells from peripheral blood mononuclear cells, taken in the second trimester of pregnancy. The receptors derive from a female donor with multiple sclerosis, enrolled in a pregnancy study. Both conserved end residues are part of each CDR3. The D gene is left open where the match is weak. Only some rows state a clone size, as once, few, many or a class for expanded clones.

clone_size d_call j_call v_call cdr3_aa cdr3_nt
NA NA TRBJ2-5 TRBV7-9 CASRPGEGKQETQYF TGTGCCAGCAGACCGGGAGAAGGGAAACAAGAGACCCAGTACTTC
NA TRBD1 TRBJ2-7 TRBV5-6 CASSGTGLLSYEQYF TGTGCCAGCAGCGGGACAGGGCTTCTATCCTACGAGCAGTACTTC
NA NA TRBJ2-7 TRBV7-8 CASSFRSGGSYEQYF TGTGCCAGCAGCTTTCGGTCAGGGGGGTCCTACGAGCAGTACTTC
once TRBD2 TRBJ2-1 TRBV5-4 CASRPSGRALSYNEQFF TGTGCCAGCAGACCTAGCGGGAGGGCTCTCTCCTACAATGAGCAGTTCTTC
NA TRBD2 TRBJ2-3 TRBV10-1 CASSGTSVGTDTQYF TGCGCCAGCAGTGGAACTAGCGTAGGCACAGATACGCAGTATTTT
NA NA TRBJ2-1 TRBV4-3 CASSPHPTGGEVNEQFF TGCGCCAGCAGCCCACACCCTACAGGGGGGGAAGTCAATGAGCAGTTCTTC
NA TRBD2 TRBJ2-7 TRBV2 CASRILAGPYEQYF TGTGCCAGCAGAATACTAGCGGGACCCTACGAGCAGTACTTC
NA TRBD2 TRBJ2-4 TRBV28 CASSPPGTTQNIQYF TGTGCCAGCAGCCCCCCAGGGACTACTCAAAACATTCAGTACTTC
NA TRBD1 TRBJ1-4 TRBV30 CAWKGQNEKLFF TGTGCCTGGAAGGGACAGAATGAAAAACTGTTTTTT
NA TRBD1 TRBJ2-1 TRBV7-9 CASSLTGASYNEQFF TGTGCCAGCAGCTTGACAGGGGCCTCCTACAATGAGCAGTTCTTC
NA TRBD2 TRBJ2-1 TRBV5-1 CASSARGRSSYNEQFF TGCGCCAGCAGCGCACGCGGGAGGAGCTCCTACAATGAGCAGTTCTTC
NA NA TRBJ1-5 TRBV19 CASSRSRGNQPQHF TGTGCCAGTAGTAGATCCAGGGGAAATCAGCCCCAGCATTTT
NA TRBD1 TRBJ1-2 TRBV18 CASSPPSGGGIDGYTF TGTGCCAGCTCACCACCTTCAGGGGGCGGGATAGATGGCTACACCTTC
few NA TRBJ1-2 TRBV7-9 CASSTLPEQGSHGYTF TGTGCCAGCAGCACCTTACCCGAACAGGGATCCCATGGCTACACCTTC
NA NA TRBJ2-5 TRBV14 CASSPRPAETQYF TGTGCCAGCAGCCCCCGACCAGCGGAGACCCAGTACTTC